One sample yielded the 23 T cell receptor beta chains listed below, sequenced in a study of regulatory T cells in long-lasting Graves disease. Through Arm-PCR of CDR3 regions and iRepertoire HTBI primers, TCR beta libraries were built. TCRdb processed the multiplex PCR reads anew with MiXCR; each CDR3 protein has one entry. Altogether approximately 400,000 distinct CDR3 sequences are present, 23% being singletons, with the ten largest covering approximately 28%. Time point specified: persistent/refractory GD, antithyroid drugs over 5 years with positive TRAb. RNA isolated from PBMCs was used to make the TCR library. The sample in question was peripheral blood mononuclear cells (PBMCs), obtained when the disease was refractory, from a patient treated with antithyroid drugs. These receptors originate from a female donor with Graves disease.

This clonotype showed up just a few times. The chain links TRBV4-1 to TRBJ2-7; D may be TRBD1 or TRBD2 (5 bases each). This CDR3 contains 13 residues. Trimming left V 1 base short and J 12 bases short, with 16 bases between. Germline-derived CDR1 and CDR2 are MGHRA and YSYEKL. The CDR3 region has the DNA TGCGCCAGCAGCCAAGGGTCGGGGACCCCAGCGTACTTC. Translated: CASSQGSGTPAYF.

The sample holds many counts of this clonotype. V is TRBV2 and J is TRBJ1-5; D perhaps matches TRBD1 (6 bases). Germline V gives CDR1 SNHLY, CDR2 FYNNEI. V gave up 1 base and J gave up 5 bases, with 15 bases separating them. This CDR3 spans 16 amino acids. CDR3 sequence: CASSEGGRGSHQPQHF. CDR3 bases: TGTGCCAGCAGTGAAGGGGGCAGGGGTAGTCATCAGCCCCAGCATTTT.

This clonotype has ten or more counts. This chain joins TRBV28 and TRBJ2-2, with 9 bases aligning to TRBD1. The CDR3 runs 16 residues. J was trimmed by 6 bases and V by 6 bases; bases with no gene match: 11. Germline V gene sequence: CDR1 MDHEN, CDR2 SYDVKM. The DNA of the CDR3 is TGTGCCAGCAGCTTGAACTACGGGACAGGGTCCGGGGAGCTGTTTTTT. Its translation: CASSLNYGTGSGELFF.

This clonotype was found a few times. J is TRBJ1-2 and V is TRBV20-1; a weak D match, TRBD1 (6 bases). CDR1 and CDR2 from the germline V gene are DFQATT and SNEGSKA (reference sequence). CDR3 length: 15 amino acids. Trimming took 0 bases from V and 6 from J, leaving 17 bases between them. The CDR3 DNA sequence: TGCAGTGCTAGAGATTTCGGGGGCGAGGCGGATGGCTACACCTTC. Amino acid sequence: CSARDFGGEADGYTF.

At least ten counts were recorded for this clonotype. The chain recombines TRBV20-1 with TRBJ1-5, with D unclear. The CDR3 contains 13 residues. The V end was cut by 1 base, the J end by 0 bases, with 4 bases between. Germline loops: CDR1 DFQATT, CDR2 SNEGSKA (reference sequence). The CDR3 DNA follows: TGCAGTGCTAGAGGGTATAGCAATCAGCCCCAGCATTTT. Translated: CSARGYSNQPQHF.

This clonotype has a handful of counts. V usage is TRBV3-1 and J usage is TRBJ2-7; TRBD1 matches at 8 bases. Trimming at V came to 3 bases and at J to 5 bases, leaving 3 bases not matched to a gene. The germline V gene has CDR1 LGHDT and CDR2 YNNKEL (reference sequence). The CDR3 contains 13 residues. The CDR3 is CASSQQGAHEQYF. CDR3 coding DNA: TGTGCCAGCAGCCAGCAGGGGGCCCACGAGCAGTACTTC.

At least ten counts were recorded for this clonotype. The rearrangement uses TRBV7-8 and TRBJ2-7, with D possibly being TRBD1 or TRBD2 (5 bases each). The germline V and J ends were trimmed by 5 bases and 2 bases, with 22 bases remaining between them. The CDR3 length is 17 residues. Germline assignment: CDR1 SGHVS and CDR2 FQNEAQ. CDR3 DNA: TGTGCCAGCAGCCCGGGGCCCGACGTCATGGTGGCCTACGAGCAGTACTTC. Its translation is CASSPGPDVMVAYEQYF. The full variable domain, in which reference TRBV7-8 and TRBJ2-7 provide the parts outside the CDR3, is GAGVSQSPRYKVAKRGQDVALRCDPISGHVSLFWYQQALGQGPEFLTYFQNEAQLDKSGLPSDRFFAERPEGSVSTLKIQRTQQEDSAVYLCASSPGPDVMVAYEQYFGPGTRLTVT.

This clonotype was observed a handful of times. This chain joins TRBV7-2 and TRBJ2-7; TRBD2 aligns across 13 bases. This CDR3 is 16 amino acids long. In germline, CDR1 is SGHTA, CDR2 FQGNSA. Trimming removed 0 bases from V and 7 bases from J; junction bases left unmatched: 6. The CDR3 here is CASSLAGTSGTLEQYF. CDR3 DNA sequence: TGTGCCAGCAGCTTAGCGGGGACTAGCGGGACCCTAGAGCAGTACTTC. The whole variable domain, filled in from reference TRBV7-2 and TRBJ2-7, reads GAGVSQSPSNKVTEKGKDVELRCDPISGHTALYWYRQSLGQGLEFLIYFQGNSAPDKSGLPSDRFSAERTGGSVSTLTIQRTQQEDSAVYLCASSLAGTSGTLEQYFGPGTRLTVT.

This clonotype was seen many times. V and J are TRBV7-2 and TRBJ2-3; D remains ambiguous. V was trimmed by 10 bases and J by 0 bases, leaving 14 bases between them. This CDR3 has 14 amino acids. Germline V gives CDR1 SGHTA, CDR2 FQGNSA. The CDR3 protein is CATLNPTSTDTQYF. In nucleotides, the CDR3 is TGTGCCACCCTAAATCCTACTAGCACAGATACGCAGTATTTT. Based on the CDR3 plus reference TRBV7-2 and TRBJ2-3, the full variable domain is GAGVSQSPSNKVTEKGKDVELRCDPISGHTALYWYRQSLGQGLEFLIYFQGNSAPDKSGLPSDRFSAERTGGSVSTLTIQRTQQEDSAVYLCATLNPTSTDTQYFGPGTRLTVL.

This clonotype has at least ten counts. The chain combines TRBV12-3 or TRBV12-4 with TRBJ1-4; D not resolved. The CDR3 is 13 residues long. The V gene lost 10 bases and the J gene lost 6 bases, with 15 bases spanning the gap. The CDR3: CATQSGMDEKLFF. CDR3 coding DNA: TGTGCCACGCAATCAGGAATGGATGAAAAACTGTTTTTT.

V usage is TRBV18 and J usage is TRBJ2-4, with D perhaps matching TRBD2 (5 bases). CDR3 length equals 15 residues. In germline, CDR1 is KGHSH, CDR2 LQKENI. The V gene lost 3 bases and the J gene lost 8 bases, with 17 bases spanning the gap. DNA for the CDR3: TGTGCCAGCTCACCTGGGCGTCAACTAGAGCACATTCAGTACTTC. Translated: CASSPGRQLEHIQYF.

J is TRBJ2-3 and V is TRBV11-2; D is ambiguous. This CDR3 region has 13 residues. V gave up 4 bases and J gave up 5 bases, with 10 bases separating them. CDR1 is SGHAT, CDR2 FQNNGV, per germline. Here the CDR3 reads CASSSSLRDTQYF. DNA for the CDR3: TGTGCCAGCAGCTCTTCCCTCAGAGATACGCAGTATTTT.

The genes are TRBV10-3 and TRBJ2-5; the D gene is possibly TRBD1 (6 bases). The CDR3 sequence is 20 residues long. Germline V gives CDR1 ENHRY, CDR2 SYGVKD. Trimming took off 4 bases at V and 0 bases at J, with 27 bases between the two ends. The CDR3 loop reads CAISALRVGAEDRYQETQYF. The CDR3, as DNA: TGTGCCATCAGTGCCCTTCGGGTGGGGGCTGAAGACAGGTACCAAGAGACCCAGTACTTC.

V gene TRBV28 combines with J gene TRBJ1-2, with D unclear. Germline-derived CDR1 and CDR2 are MDHEN and SYDVKM. This CDR3 region has 13 residues. Trimming pared 3 bases from V and 4 bases from J, leaving 9 bases between. CDR3 nucleotides: TGTGCCAGCAGTTTTCGGGCAGGCTATGGCTACACCTTC. Residues: CASSFRAGYGYTF.

Ten or more counts support this clonotype. The chain uses TRBV6-2 or TRBV6-3 and TRBJ1-2, with TRBD1 matching 9 bases. From germline, CDR1 is MNHEY and CDR2 SVGEGT. There are 15 residues in the CDR3. The trim removed 4 bases at V and 8 bases at J, leaving 11 bases unmatched. CDR3 nucleotides: TGTGCCAGCAGTTCCGGGACAGGGATGAGGAAGGGCTACACCTTC. Protein product: CASSSGTGMRKGYTF.

The CDR3 sequence is CASSIRTGELFF. CDR3 DNA: TGTGCCAGTAGTATAAGAACCGGGGAGCTGTTTTTT. The genes are TRBV19 and TRBJ2-2; D not certain. Germline CDR1 reads LNHDA; CDR2 reads SQIVND (reference sequence). V shed 2 bases and J shed 5 bases, with 3 bases lying between them. This CDR3 spans 12 amino acids.

About this clonotype: One base away lies a much larger clone, so this may be a sequencing read error. This chain uses TRBV6-2 or TRBV6-3 with TRBJ1-2; 7 bases are a match to TRBD1. The germline V gene has CDR1 MNHEY and CDR2 SVGEGT. This CDR3 is 13 amino acids long. The CDR3 DNA reads TGTGCCAGCAGTGTCGACAGGGACTATGACTACACCTTC. It translates to CASSVDRDYDYTF.

In the case of this clonotype: This may be a read error, as it is one base from a much larger clone. This chain uses TRBV2 with TRBJ2-7, with no clear D. Germline CDR1 and CDR2: SNHLY and FYNNEI. The CDR3 contains 13 residues. CDR3 bases: TGTGCCAGCAGTGTTGAGTCGATCTACAAGCAGTACTTC. Protein: CASSVESIYKQYF.

This clonotype was found a few times. The chain's CDR3 is CASARSSLLPDTGELFF. The CDR3 coding sequence is TGCGCCAGCGCCCGGTCTAGTTTGTTGCCGGACACCGGGGAGCTGTTTTTT. This chain joins TRBV5-1 and TRBJ2-2; unclear D gene. Germline-derived CDR1 and CDR2 are SGHRS and YFSETQ. V was shortened by 7 bases and J by 3 bases, with 22 bases between the two germline ends. The length of the CDR3 is 17 residues. The full variable domain, its missing parts supplied by reference TRBV5-1 and TRBJ2-2, is KAGVTQTPRYLIKTRGQQVTLSCSPISGHRSVSWYQQTPGQGLQFLFEYFSETQRNKGNFPGRFSGRQFSNSRSEMNVSTLELGDSALYLCASARSSLLPDTGELFFGEGSRLTVL.

The table lists this clonotype with a few counts. The genes are TRBV4-2 and TRBJ1-1; 10 bases fit TRBD1. Germline V CDR1 and CDR2: LGHNA, YNFKEQ. V lost 1 base and J lost 4; bases outside the gene matches: 9. The length of the CDR3 is 17 residues. CDR3 residues: CASSQGTGQGGFTEAFF. For the CDR3, the DNA is TGTGCCAGCAGCCAAGGTACCGGACAGGGGGGATTCACTGAAGCTTTCTTT.

This clonotype was picked up many times. This chain joins TRBV20-1 and TRBJ2-1; 8 bases agree with TRBD2. The CDR3 loop spans 15 amino acids. Germline CDR1 and CDR2: DFQATT and SNEGSKA (reference sequence). Trimming cost V 1 base and J 2 bases; bases outside gene matches: 4. CDR3 protein: CSARAGTSPYNEQFF. CDR3 DNA: TGCAGTGCTAGAGCCGGGACTAGTCCCTACAATGAGCAGTTCTTC.

This clonotype was seen at least ten times. This chain connects TRBV6-1 to TRBJ1-1, with 11 nucleotides matching TRBD1. This CDR3 contains 18 residues. V was clipped by 6 bases and J by 3 bases; unmatched bases: 15. CDR1 MNHNS and CDR2 SASEGT come from the germline V gene. CDR3 sequence reads: CASSLGAGQGARHTEAFF. As DNA, the CDR3 is TGTGCCAGCAGCCTCGGCGCCGGACAGGGGGCTCGGCACACTGAAGCTTTCTTT.

This clonotype was counted between two and nine times. The chain recombines TRBV30 with TRBJ1-5, with 8 positions matching TRBD1. Germline assignment: CDR1 GTSNPN and CDR2 SVGIG (reference sequence). This CDR3 region has 17 residues. V shed 2 bases and J 0 bases; nucleotides not matched to a gene: 9. CDR3 sequence (DNA): TGTGCCTGGAGTCTAGGACAGGGACTGTATAGCAATCAGCCCCAGCATTTT. It translates to CAWSLGQGLYSNQPQHF.